This TCR beta chain was observed in a study of shared clonotypes between healthy human individuals (dated by TCRdb to the early 2020s). Regarding the research as a whole: The cohort comprised a couple of women and a few men aged 18 to 49 years. For each donor, CD4 naive and CD4 memory were each run on three plates, CD8 naive on two plates, and CD8 memory on one plate. The study deeply sequenced blood TCR repertoires of five healthy adults to estimate repertoire size and the extent of clonotype sharing between individuals. Different laboratories and diverse techniques were used to prepare libraries and sequence TCR repertoires, to increase sequencing depth and limit assay-specific biases. Each donor's leukapheresis produced roughly between about 0.8 and 8.9 billion PBMCs.

Comments on this clone: Its specific antigen is unknown. One base away there is no much larger clone; base qualities are not given.

From the cysteine up to the phenylalanine, the CDR3 has a length of 16 residues. The CDR3 DNA has 48 bases and is translated from base 1. From the germline V gene, CDR1 is MGHRA and CDR2 is YSYEKL. Clipping removes 3 bases from V and 1 base from J, with 9 as the unmatched junction base count. Using the deep immunoSEQ assay, multiplex PCR amplified TCR CDR3 regions from genomic DNA. Extracted genomic DNA from each cell subset was spread evenly across all wells of several immunoSEQ 96-well plates, with each plate serving as a replicate. Each replicate PCR for sorted subsets received about 220 ng genomic DNA, equal to around 32,000 T cell genomes. The purified libraries were quantified using a Qubit 3.0 fluorometer, sized with a Bioanalyzer 2100, and then quantified again using the KAPA Library Quantification kit. Every immunoSEQ 96-well plate was sequenced on a dedicated single-read 150-cycle Illumina NextSeq 550 flow cell. In the paper's pipeline: Because the immunoSEQ output included only junctional sequences and no quality scores, the filtering could not be the same as the filtering used for full-length reads. To assign V/J genes and CDR3, sequences were annotated using PyIR, a Python wrapper for IgBLAST v1.9, with IMGT germline references. Reads with weak V/J assignments (E-value above 1e-6), missing CDR3, stop codons, out-of-frame junctions, or ambiguous translated residues were removed. V3J clonotypes were defined as sequences sharing an identical inferred V gene, J gene, and CDR3 amino acid sequence. The percentage overlap between two repertoires was calculated by dividing the number of shared unique clonotypes by the size of the smaller repertoire. RTK rarefaction, the Chao1 estimator, and Recon v2.1 estimates of unobserved clonotypes were used to assess repertoire richness. Generation probabilities were computed with OLGA for all TCRbeta clonotypes obtained by the gDNA method from a handful of donors. TCRdb re-hosts the immuneACCESS table, in-frame sequences only. Its copies lack some clones; in the studies checked, an unresolved V gene accounts for under half of them, and the cause for the rest is not known. V and J calls and clone size are given by that table; D and trimming were obtained from the DNA. Within this sample are 2 million to 2.5 million clones, with about 95% of them counted one time only. Approximately 1.2% of the sample belongs to the ten largest clones.

Findings and caveats that apply to the study as a whole: When a few donors were compared, the shared fraction of clonotypes was about 5.2% for naive CD4, more than 3% for naive CD8, 2% to 2.5% for memory CD4, and 0.35% to 0.4% for memory CD8. Larger estimated clonotype richness was generally found for naive subsets than for memory subsets. Sampling was limited to blood, and TCR repertoires in tissue likely differ from TCR repertoires in blood. Based on pairwise subsampling, the degree of clonotype sharing among donors was expected to be affected by sequencing depth. The small number of donors limited the genetic and exposure-history diversity represented. Even with the large sequencing depth, rarefaction of the sorted-subset datasets indicated that sequencing was incomplete. Higher generation probabilities were observed for clonotypes shared by all four sorted-subset donors than for non-shared clonotypes.

CD8 naive samples consisted of CD45RO-negative cells that were positively selected for CCR7, yielding a CD45RA+CCR7+ population without TemRA cells. The donors were healthy, HIV-negative adults with no recently reported acute infections or vaccinations. Every donor was a Caucasian adult residing in Nashville, Tennessee, USA. Blood was obtained by leukapheresis, after which PBMCs were separated by Ficoll-Histopaque density gradient centrifugation and cryopreserved in liquid nitrogen vapor phase. Analytical flow cytometry was used to check the purity and quantity of each magnetically sorted T cell population. Genomic DNA was isolated from every sorted fraction and measured by UV absorbance on a Nanodrop 2000c.

The sequence was collected from a man aged 18-30 years in good health. What was sequenced was naive CD8+ T cells sorted from blood. The sample's cell subset or site label, in plain terms: CD45RA+CCR7+. The V and J segments used are TRBV4-1 and TRBJ2-7; 7 central bases correspond to TRBD1. CDR3 sequence: CASSHVSGTESYEQYF. The nucleotide sequence reads as follows: TGCGCCAGCAGCCATGTTTCCGGGACAGAGTCCTACGAGCAGTACTTC.